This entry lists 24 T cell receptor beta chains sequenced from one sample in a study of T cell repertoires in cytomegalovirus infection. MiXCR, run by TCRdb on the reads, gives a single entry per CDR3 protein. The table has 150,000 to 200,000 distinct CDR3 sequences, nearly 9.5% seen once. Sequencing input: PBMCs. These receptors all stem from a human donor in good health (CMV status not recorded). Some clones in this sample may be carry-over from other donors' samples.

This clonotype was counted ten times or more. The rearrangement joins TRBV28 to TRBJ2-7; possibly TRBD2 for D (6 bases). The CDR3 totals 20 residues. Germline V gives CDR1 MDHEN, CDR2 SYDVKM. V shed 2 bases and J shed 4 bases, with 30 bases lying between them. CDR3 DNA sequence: TGTGCCAGCAGTTTAAGAGGCGGGGCCACCATCACGCCACGAAAGTACGAGCAGTACTTC. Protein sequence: CASSLRGGATITPRKYEQYF.

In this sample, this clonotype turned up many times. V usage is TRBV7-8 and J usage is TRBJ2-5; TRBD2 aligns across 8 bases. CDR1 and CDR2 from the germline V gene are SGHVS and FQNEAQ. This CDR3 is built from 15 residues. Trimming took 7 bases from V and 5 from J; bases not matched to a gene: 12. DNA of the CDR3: TGTGCCAGCAAACCTGCCCTCGGGGGGGACGAGACCCAGTACTTC. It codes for CASKPALGGDETQYF.

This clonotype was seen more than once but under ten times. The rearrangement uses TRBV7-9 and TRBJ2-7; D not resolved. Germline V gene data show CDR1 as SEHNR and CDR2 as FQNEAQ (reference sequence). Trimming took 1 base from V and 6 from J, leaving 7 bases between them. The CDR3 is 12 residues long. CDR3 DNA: TGTGCCAGCAGCTTAGGGGTCCTCGAGCAGTACTTC. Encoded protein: CASSLGVLEQYF.

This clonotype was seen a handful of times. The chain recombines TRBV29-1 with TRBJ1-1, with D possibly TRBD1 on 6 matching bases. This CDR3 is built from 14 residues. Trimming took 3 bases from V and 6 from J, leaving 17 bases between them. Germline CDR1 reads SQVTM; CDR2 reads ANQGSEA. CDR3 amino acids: CSVDIGGRGAEAFF. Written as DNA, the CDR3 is TGCAGCGTTGATATCGGGGGGCGAGGGGCTGAAGCTTTCTTT.

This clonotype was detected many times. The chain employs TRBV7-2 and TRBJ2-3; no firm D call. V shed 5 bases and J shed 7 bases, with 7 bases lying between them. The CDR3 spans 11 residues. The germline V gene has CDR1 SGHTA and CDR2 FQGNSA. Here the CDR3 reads CASSPSYTQYF. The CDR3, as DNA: TGTGCCAGCAGCCCGAGCTATACGCAGTATTTT.

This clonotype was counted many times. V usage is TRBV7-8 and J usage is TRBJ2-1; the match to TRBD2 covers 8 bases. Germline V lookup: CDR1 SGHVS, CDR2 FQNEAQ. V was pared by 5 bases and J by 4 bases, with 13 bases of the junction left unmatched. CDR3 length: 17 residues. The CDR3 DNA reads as TGTGCCAGCAGCCCACGTCTGACCGGGGGGGATTACAATGAGCAGTTCTTC. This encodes CASSPRLTGGDYNEQFF.

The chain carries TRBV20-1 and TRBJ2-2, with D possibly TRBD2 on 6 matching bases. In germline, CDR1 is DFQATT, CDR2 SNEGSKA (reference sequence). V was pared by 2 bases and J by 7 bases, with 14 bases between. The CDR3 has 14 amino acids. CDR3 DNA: TGCAGTGCTAGATTTCAGGGAGGAGTCGGGGAGCTGTTTTTT. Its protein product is CSARFQGGVGELFF.

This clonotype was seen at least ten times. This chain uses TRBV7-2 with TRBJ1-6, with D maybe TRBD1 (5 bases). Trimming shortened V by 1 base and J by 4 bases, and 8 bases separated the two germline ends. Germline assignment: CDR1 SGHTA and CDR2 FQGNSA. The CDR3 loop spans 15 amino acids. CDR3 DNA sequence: TGTGCCAGCAGCTTAGAAGGGGCATATAATTCACCCCTCCACTTT. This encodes CASSLEGAYNSPLHF.

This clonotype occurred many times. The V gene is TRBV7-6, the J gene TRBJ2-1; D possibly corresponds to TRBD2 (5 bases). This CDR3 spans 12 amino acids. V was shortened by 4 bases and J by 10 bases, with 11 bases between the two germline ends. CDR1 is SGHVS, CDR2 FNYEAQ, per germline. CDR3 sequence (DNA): TGTGCCAGCAGCTCCTCCGGGATCGAGCAGTTCTTC. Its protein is CASSSSGIEQFF.

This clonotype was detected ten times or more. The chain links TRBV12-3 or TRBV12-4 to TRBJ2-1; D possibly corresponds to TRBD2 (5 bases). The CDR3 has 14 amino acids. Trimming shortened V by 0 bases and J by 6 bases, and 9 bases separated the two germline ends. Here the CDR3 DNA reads TGTGCCAGCAGTTTAGCGCCGGGGATCAATGAGCAGTTCTTC. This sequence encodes CASSLAPGINEQFF.

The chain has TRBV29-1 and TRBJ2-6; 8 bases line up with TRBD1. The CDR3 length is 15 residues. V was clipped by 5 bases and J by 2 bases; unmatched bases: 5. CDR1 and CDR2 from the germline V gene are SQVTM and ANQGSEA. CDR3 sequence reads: CSVQGANPGANVLTF. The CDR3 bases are TGCAGCGTTCAGGGGGCCAATCCTGGGGCCAACGTCCTGACTTTC. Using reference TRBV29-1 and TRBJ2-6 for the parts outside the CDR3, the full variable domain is SAVISQKPSRDICQRGTSLTIQCQVDSQVTMMFWYRQQPGQSLTLIATANQGSEATYESGFVIDKFPISRPNLTFSTLTVSNMSPEDSSIYLCSVQGANPGANVLTFGAGSRLTVL.

The chain's CDR3 is CATVNRASRNEQFF. CDR3 bases: TGTGCCACCGTCAACCGGGCAAGCAGGAATGAGCAGTTCTTC. This rearrangement joins TRBV12-3 or TRBV12-4 to TRBJ2-1; D gene unclear. The V end was cut by 10 bases, the J end by 7 bases, with 20 bases between. The CDR3 length is 14 residues.

The CDR3, as DNA: TGCAGCGTTCCAACAGGGGCGAGCACAGATACGCAGTATTTT. Translation: CSVPTGASTDTQYF. This chain uses TRBV29-1 with TRBJ2-3, with 7 bases fitting TRBD1. The CDR3 contains 14 residues. J was trimmed by 0 bases and V by 5 bases; bases with no gene match: 5. From germline, CDR1 is SQVTM and CDR2 ANQGSEA.

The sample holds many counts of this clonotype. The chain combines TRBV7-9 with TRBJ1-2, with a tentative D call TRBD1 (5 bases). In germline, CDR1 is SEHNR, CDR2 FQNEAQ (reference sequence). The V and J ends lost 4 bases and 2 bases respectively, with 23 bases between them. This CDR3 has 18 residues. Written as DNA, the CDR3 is TGTGCCAGCAGCTCAGGAAGGGACCAACTATACCCAAACTATGGCTACACCTTC. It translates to CASSSGRDQLYPNYGYTF.

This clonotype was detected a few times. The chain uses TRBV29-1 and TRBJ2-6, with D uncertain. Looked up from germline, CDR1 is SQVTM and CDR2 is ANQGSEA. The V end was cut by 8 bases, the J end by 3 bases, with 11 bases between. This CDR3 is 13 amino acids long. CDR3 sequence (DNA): TGCAGCTTCGTAATCTTTGGGGCCAACGTCCTGACTTTC. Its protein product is CSFVIFGANVLTF.

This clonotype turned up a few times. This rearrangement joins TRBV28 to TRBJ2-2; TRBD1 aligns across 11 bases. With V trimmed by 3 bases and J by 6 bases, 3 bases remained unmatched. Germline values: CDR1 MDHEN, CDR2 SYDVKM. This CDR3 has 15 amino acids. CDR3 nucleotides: TGTGCCAGCAGTTTCGGGGACAGGGGGTCCGGGGAGCTGTTTTTT. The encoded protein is CASSFGDRGSGELFF.

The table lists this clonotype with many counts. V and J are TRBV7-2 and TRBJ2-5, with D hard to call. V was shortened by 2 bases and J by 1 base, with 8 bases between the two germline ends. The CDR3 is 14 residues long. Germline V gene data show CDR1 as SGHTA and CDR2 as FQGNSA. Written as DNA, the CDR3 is TGTGCCAGCAGCTTAATCGGCGGCCAAGAGACCCAGTACTTC. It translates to CASSLIGGQETQYF.

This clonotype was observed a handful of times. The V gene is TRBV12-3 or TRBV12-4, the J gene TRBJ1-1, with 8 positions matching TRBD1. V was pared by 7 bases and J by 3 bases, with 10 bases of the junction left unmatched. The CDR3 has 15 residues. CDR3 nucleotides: TGTGCCAGCAATCCCAGGGGGCGCAGGGACACTGAAGCTTTCTTT. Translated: CASNPRGRRDTEAFF.

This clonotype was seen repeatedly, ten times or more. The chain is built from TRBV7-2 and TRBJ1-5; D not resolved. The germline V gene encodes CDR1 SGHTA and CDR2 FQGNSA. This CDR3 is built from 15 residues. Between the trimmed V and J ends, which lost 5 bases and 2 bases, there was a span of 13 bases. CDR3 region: CASSIGGGGNQPQHF. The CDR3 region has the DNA TGTGCCAGCAGCATTGGTGGCGGAGGCAATCAGCCCCAGCATTTT.

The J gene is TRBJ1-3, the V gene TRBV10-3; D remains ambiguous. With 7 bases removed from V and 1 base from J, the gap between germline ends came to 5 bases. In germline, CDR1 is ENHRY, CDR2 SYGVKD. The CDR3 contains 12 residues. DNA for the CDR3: TGTGCCATCACGGATTCTGGAAACACCATATATTTT. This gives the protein CAITDSGNTIYF.

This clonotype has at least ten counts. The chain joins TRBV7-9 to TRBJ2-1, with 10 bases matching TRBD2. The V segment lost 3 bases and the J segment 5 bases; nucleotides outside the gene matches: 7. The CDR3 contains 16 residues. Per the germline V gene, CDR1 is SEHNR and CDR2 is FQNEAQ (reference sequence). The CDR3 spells CASSFSASGSDNEQFF. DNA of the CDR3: TGTGCCAGCAGCTTTTCGGCTAGCGGGAGTGACAATGAGCAGTTCTTC.

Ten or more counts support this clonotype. The CDR3 reads CASSSGSNYGYTF. Here the CDR3 DNA reads TGTGCCAGCAGCTCCGGGTCTAACTATGGCTACACCTTC. V usage is TRBV7-6 and J usage is TRBJ1-2; unclear D gene. V lost 4 bases to trimming and J lost 0 bases, with 6 bases between them. The CDR3 runs 13 residues. Germline V gene data show CDR1 as SGHVS and CDR2 as FNYEAQ.

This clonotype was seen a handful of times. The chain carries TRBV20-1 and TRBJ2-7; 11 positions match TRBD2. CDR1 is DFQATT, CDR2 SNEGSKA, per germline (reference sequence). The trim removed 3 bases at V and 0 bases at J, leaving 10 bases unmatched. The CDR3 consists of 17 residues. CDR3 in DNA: TGCAGTGCTAGGGCACTAGCGGGGGCCGGAAACTCCTACGAGCAGTACTTC. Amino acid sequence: CSARALAGAGNSYEQYF.

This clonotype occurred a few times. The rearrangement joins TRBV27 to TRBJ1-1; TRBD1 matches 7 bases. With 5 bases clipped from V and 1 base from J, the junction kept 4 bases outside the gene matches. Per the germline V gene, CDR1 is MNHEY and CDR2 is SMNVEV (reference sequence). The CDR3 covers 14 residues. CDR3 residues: CASSMDRPNTEAFF. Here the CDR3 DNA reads TGTGCCAGCAGTATGGACAGGCCGAACACTGAAGCTTTCTTT.